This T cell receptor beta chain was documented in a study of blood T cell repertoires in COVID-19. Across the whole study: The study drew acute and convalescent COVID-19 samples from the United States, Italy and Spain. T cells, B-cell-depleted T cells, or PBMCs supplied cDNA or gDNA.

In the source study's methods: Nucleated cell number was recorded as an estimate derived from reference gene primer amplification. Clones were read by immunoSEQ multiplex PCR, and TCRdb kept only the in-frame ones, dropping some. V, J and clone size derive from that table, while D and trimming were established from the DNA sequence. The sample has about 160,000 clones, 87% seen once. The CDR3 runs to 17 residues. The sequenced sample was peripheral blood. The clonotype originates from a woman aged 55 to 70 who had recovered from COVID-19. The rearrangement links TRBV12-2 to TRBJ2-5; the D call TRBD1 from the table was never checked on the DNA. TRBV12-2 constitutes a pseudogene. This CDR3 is CASRLETRDSLQETQYF. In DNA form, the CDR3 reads TGTGCAAGTCGCTTAGAAACGAGGGACAGTCTCCAAGAGACCCAGTACTTC.